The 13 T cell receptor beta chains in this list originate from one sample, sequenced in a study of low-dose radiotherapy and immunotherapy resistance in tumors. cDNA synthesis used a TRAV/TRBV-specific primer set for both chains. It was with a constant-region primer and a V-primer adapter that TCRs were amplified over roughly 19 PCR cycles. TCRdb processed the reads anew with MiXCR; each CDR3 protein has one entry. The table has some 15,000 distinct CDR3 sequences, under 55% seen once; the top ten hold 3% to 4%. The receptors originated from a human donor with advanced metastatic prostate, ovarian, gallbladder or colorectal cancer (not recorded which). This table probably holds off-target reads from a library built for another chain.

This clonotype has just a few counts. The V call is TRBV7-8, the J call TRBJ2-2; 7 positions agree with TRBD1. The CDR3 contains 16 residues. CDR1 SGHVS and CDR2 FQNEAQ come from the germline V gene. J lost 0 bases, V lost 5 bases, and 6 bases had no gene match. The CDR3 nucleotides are TGTGCCAGCAGCCCAGCCGGACAGGCGAACACCGGGGAGCTGTTTTTT. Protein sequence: CASSPAGQANTGELFF. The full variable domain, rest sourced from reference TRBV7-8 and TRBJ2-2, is GAGVSQSPRYKVAKRGQDVALRCDPISGHVSLFWYQQALGQGPEFLTYFQNEAQLDKSGLPSDRFFAERPEGSVSTLKIQRTQQEDSAVYLCASSPAGQANTGELFFGEGSRLTVL.

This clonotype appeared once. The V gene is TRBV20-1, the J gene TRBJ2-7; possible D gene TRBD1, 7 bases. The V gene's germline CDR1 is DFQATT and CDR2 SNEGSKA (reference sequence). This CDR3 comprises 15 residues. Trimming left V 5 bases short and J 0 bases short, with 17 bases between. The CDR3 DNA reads TGCAGTGCTCCCGGGGGCAGGGGGAGCTCCTACGAGCAGTACTTC. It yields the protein CSAPGGRGSSYEQYF.

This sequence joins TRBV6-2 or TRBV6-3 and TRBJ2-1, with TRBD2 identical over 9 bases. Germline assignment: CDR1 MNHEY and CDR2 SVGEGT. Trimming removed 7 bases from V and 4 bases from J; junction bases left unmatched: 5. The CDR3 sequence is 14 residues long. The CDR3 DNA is TGTGCCAGCATTTTAGCGGGGGCGTACAATGAGCAGTTCTTC. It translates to CASILAGAYNEQFF.

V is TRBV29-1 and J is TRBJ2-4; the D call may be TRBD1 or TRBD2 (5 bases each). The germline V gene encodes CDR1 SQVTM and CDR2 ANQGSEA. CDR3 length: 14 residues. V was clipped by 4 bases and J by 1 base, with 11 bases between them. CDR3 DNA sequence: TGCAGCGTTGGGGGAGAGGGGGCCAAAAACATTCAGTACTTC. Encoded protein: CSVGGEGAKNIQYF.

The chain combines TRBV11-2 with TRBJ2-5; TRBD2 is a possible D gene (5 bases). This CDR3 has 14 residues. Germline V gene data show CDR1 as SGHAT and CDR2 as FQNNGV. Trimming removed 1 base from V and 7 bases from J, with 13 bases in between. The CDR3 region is CASSLGGRGTTQYF. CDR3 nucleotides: TGTGCCAGCAGCTTAGGAGGGCGCGGAACGACCCAGTACTTC.

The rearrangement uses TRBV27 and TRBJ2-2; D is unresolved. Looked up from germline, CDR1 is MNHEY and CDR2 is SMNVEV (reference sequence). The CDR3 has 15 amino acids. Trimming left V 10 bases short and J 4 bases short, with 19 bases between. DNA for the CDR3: TGTGCCACCATTAACCGGGCCTGGTCCACCGGGGAGCTGTTTTTT. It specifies CATINRAWSTGELFF.

CDR3 bases: TGTGCCAGCAGTTTCACGGGACTACGGAGAGAGACCCAGTACTTC. Translated: CASSFTGLRRETQYF. The gene calls are TRBV28 and TRBJ2-5, with 7 bases matching TRBD2. This CDR3 region has 15 residues. V dropped 3 bases and J dropped 4; count of bases not matched to a gene: 8. The germline V gene encodes CDR1 MDHEN and CDR2 SYDVKM.

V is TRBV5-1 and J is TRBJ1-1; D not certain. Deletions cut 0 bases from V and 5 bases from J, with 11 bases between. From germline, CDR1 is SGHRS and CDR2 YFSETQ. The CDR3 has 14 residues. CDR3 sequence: CASSLDLGWTEAFF. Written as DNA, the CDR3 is TGCGCCAGCAGCTTGGACCTAGGGTGGACTGAAGCTTTCTTT.

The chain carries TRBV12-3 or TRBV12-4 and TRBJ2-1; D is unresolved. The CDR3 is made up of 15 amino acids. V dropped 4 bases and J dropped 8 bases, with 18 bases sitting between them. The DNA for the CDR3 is TGTGCCAGCAGTTATCGGAGAACCATCTTGGATGAGCAGTTCTTC. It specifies CASSYRRTILDEQFF.

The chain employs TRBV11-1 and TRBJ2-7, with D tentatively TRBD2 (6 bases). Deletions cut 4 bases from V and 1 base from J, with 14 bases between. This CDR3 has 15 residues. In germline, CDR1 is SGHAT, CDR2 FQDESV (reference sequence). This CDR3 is CASSSPPSGSYEQYF. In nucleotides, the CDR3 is TGTGCCAGCAGCTCCCCCCCCAGCGGGTCCTACGAGCAGTACTTC.

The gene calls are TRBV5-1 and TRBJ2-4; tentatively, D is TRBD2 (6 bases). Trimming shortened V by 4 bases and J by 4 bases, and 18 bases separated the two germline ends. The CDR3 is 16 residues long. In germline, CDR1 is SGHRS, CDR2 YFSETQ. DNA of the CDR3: TGCGCCAGCAGCGACCCCCGGGACTCAGGGAAAAACATTCAGTACTTC. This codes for CASSDPRDSGKNIQYF.

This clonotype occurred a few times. The CDR3 protein is CASKTSGSHNEQFF. The CDR3 DNA sequence: TGTGCCAGCAAAACTAGCGGGAGCCACAATGAGCAGTTCTTC. The rearrangement joins TRBV7-2 to TRBJ2-1; the match to TRBD2 covers 11 bases. The CDR3 consists of 14 residues. V gave up 7 bases and J gave up 5 bases; unmatched junction bases: 4. Per germline, CDR1 SGHTA and CDR2 FQGNSA.

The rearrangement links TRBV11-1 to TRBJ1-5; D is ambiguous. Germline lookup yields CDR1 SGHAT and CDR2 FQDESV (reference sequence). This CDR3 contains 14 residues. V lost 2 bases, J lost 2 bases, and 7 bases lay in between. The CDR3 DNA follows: TGTGCCAGCAGCTTAACTGATGGCAATCAGCCCCAGCATTTT. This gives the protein CASSLTDGNQPQHF.